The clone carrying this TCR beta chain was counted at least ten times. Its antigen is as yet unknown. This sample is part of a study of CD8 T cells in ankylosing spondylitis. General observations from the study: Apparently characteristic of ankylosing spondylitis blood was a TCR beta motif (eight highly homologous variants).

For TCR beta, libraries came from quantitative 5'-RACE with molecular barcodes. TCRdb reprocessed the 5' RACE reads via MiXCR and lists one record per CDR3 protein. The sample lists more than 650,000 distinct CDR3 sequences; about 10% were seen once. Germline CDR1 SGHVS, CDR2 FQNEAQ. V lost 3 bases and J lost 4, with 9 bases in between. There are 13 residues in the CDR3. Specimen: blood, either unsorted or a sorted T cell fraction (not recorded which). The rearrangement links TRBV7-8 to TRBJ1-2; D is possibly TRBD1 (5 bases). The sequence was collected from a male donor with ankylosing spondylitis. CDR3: CASSLRGSYGYTF. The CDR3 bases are TGTGCCAGCAGCTTGAGGGGTAGCTATGGCTACACCTTC.